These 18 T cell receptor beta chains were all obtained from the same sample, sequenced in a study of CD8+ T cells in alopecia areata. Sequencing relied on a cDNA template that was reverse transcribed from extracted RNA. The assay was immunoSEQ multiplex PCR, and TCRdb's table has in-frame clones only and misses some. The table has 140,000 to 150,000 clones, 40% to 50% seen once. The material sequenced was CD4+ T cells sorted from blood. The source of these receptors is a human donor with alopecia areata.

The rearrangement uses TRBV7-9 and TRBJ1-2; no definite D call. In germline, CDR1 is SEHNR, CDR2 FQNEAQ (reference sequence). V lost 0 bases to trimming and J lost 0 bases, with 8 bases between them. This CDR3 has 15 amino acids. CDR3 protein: CASSLASGTNYGYTF. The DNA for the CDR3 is TGTGCCAGCAGCTTAGCGTCCGGTACTAACTATGGCTACACCTTC.

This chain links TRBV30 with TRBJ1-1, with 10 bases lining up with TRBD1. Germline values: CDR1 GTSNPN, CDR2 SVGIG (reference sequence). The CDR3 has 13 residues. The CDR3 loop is CARDRGMNTEAFF. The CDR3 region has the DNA TGTGCGAGGGACAGGGGCATGAACACTGAAGCTTTCTTT.

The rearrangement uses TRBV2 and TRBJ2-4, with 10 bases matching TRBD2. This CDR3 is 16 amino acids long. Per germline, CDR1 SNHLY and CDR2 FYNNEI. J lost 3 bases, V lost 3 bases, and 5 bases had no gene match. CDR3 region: CASSEGLAGDKNIQYF. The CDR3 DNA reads TGTGCCAGCAGTGAGGGGCTAGCGGGAGACAAAAACATTCAGTACTTC.

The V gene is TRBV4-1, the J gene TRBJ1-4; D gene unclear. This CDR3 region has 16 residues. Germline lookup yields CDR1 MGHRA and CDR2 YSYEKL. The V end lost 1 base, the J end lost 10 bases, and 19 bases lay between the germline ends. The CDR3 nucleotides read TGCGCCAGCAGCCAAGTCATTAGTCAGAGTAACGGAAAACTGTTTTTT. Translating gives CASSQVISQSNGKLFF.

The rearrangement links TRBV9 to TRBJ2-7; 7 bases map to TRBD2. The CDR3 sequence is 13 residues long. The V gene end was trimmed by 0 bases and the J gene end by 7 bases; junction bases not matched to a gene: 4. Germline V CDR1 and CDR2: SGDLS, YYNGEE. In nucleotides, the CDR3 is TGTGCCAGCAGCGTAGTCCTTAGCGGGGAGCAGTACTTC. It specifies CASSVVLSGEQYF.

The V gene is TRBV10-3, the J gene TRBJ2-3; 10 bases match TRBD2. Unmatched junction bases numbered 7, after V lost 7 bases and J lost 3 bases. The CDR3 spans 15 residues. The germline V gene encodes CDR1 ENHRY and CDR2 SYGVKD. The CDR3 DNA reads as TGTGCCATCACCCCGATAGCGGGAGGAACAGATACGCAGTATTTT. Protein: CAITPIAGGTDTQYF.

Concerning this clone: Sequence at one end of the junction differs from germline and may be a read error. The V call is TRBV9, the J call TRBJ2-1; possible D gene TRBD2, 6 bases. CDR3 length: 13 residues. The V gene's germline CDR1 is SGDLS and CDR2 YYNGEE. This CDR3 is CASSAEYGTLLVF. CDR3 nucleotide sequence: TGTGCCAGCAGCGCAGAGTACGGGACTCTGTTGGTCTTC. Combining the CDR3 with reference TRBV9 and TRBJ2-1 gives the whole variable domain DSGVTQTPKHLITATGQRVTLRCSPRSGDLSVYWYQQSLDQGLQFLIQYYNGEERAKGNILERFSAQQFPDLHSELNLSSLELGDSALYFCASSAEYGTLLVFGPGTRLTVL.

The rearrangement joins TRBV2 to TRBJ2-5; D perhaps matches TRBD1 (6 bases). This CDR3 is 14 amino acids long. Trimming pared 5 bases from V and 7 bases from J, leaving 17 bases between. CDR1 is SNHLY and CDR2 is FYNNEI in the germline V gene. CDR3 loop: CASSRDTQTRTQYF. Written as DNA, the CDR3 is TGTGCCAGCAGTCGGGACACTCAAACCAGGACCCAGTACTTC.

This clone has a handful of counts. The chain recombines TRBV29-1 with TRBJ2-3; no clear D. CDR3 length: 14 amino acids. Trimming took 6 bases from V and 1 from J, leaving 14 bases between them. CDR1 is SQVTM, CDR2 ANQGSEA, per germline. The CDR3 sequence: CSVGRVRGTDTQYF. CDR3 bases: TGCAGCGTCGGACGGGTAAGGGGCACAGATACGCAGTATTTT.

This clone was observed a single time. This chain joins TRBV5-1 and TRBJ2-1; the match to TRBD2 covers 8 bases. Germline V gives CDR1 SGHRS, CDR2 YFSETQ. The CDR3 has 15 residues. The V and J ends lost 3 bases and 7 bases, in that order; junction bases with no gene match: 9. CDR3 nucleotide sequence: TGCGCCAGCAGCTCGGGACTAGAGCCTCGTAATGAGCAGTTCTTC. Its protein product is CASSSGLEPRNEQFF.

The CDR3 is CASQGDVRTEAFF. In DNA, the CDR3 is TGTGCCAGCCAGGGGGACGTTCGCACTGAAGCTTTCTTT. The chain uses TRBV28 and TRBJ1-1, with 7 nucleotides matching TRBD1. CDR3 length: 13 residues. Per germline, CDR1 MDHEN and CDR2 SYDVKM. V was clipped by 8 bases and J by 4 bases; unmatched bases: 7.

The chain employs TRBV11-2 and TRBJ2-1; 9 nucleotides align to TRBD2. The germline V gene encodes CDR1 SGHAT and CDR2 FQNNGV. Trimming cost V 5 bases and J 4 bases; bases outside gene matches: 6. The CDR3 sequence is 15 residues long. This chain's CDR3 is CASSQSGRPYNEQFF. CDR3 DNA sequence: TGTGCCAGCAGCCAGAGCGGGAGGCCGTACAATGAGCAGTTCTTC.

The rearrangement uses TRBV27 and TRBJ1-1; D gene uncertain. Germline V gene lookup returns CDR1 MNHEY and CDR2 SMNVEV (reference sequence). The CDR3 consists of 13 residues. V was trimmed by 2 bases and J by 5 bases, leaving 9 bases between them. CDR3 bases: TGTGCCAGCAGTTTAGTATGGGGAACTGAAGCTTTCTTT. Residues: CASSLVWGTEAFF.

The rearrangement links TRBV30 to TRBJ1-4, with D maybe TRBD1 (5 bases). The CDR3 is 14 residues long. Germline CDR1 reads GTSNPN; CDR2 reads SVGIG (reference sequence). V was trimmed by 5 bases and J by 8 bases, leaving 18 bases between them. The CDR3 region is CAWATGAIGEKLFF. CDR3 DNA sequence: TGTGCCTGGGCAACCGGGGCGATCGGGGAAAAACTGTTTTTT.

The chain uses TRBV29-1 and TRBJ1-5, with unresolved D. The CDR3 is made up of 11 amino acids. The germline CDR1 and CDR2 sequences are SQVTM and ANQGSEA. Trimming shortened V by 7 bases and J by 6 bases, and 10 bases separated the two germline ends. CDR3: CSAGDTQPQHF. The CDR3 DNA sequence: TGCAGCGCCGGAGACACTCAGCCCCAGCATTTT.

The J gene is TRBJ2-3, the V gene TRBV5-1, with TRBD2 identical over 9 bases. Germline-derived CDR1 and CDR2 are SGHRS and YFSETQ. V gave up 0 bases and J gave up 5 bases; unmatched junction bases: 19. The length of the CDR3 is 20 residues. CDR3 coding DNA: TGCGCCAGCAGCTTGGTGGTGGGCGCTAGCGGGAAAACAAGGCGAGATACGCAGTATTTT. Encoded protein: CASSLVVGASGKTRRDTQYF.

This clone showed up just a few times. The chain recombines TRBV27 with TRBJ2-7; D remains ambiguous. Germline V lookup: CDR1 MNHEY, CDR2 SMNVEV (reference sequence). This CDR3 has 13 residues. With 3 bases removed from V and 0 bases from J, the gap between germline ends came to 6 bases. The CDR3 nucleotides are TGTGCCAGCAGTTTCTGGAGCTCCTACGAGCAGTACTTC. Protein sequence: CASSFWSSYEQYF.

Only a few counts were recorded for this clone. This CDR3 reads CASTHKIGRVQETQYF. DNA of the CDR3: TGTGCCAGCACGCACAAGATCGGCAGGGTCCAAGAGACCCAGTACTTC. The chain links TRBV2 to TRBJ2-5; possible D gene TRBD1, 5 bases. V was shortened by 7 bases and J by 1 base, with 19 bases between the two germline ends. Germline values: CDR1 SNHLY, CDR2 FYNNEI. There are 16 residues in the CDR3. Full variable domain (outside the CDR3, taken from reference TRBV2 and TRBJ2-5): EPEVTQTPSHQVTQMGQEVILRCVPISNHLYFYWYRQILGQKVEFLVSFYNNEISEKSEIFDDQFSVERPDGSNFTLKIRSTKLEDSAMYFCASTHKIGRVQETQYFGPGTRLLVL.